These 18 T cell receptor beta chains were all obtained from the same sample, sequenced in a study of blood T cells in healthy people across ages. A second roughly 7 to 12 cycle PCR used barcoded and J-beta primers. TCRdb used MiXCR to reprocess the 5' RACE reads, holding one entry per CDR3 protein. The table shows some 760,000 distinct CDR3 sequences, with about 25% occurring only once. These data are also associated with another study on T cells of mothers and their children.

Input material: blood. All receptors derive from a boy aged 5-17 years in good health.

Details on this clonotype: This may arise from a read error, as a much more abundant clone is one base away. The genes are TRBV7-2 and TRBJ2-1, with 8 bases that match TRBD2. The end of the DNA is better explained by TRBJ2-5, so the J call may be wrong. CDR1 is SGHTA, CDR2 FQGNSA, per germline. This CDR3 comprises 16 residues. The CDR3 nucleotides read TGTGCCAGCAGCACAGTAGCGGGGCTAGGACGAGAGACCCAGTACTTC. Residues: CASSTVAGLGRETQYF.

The V and J genes are TRBV7-9 and TRBJ2-5; D is uncertain. The germline V gene encodes CDR1 SEHNR and CDR2 FQNEAQ (reference sequence). The ends were cut back, 2 bases at V and 4 bases at J, with 8 bases in the middle. This CDR3 is 13 amino acids long. This chain's CDR3 is CASSLSHSETQYF. For the CDR3, the DNA is TGTGCCAGCAGCTTATCGCATTCAGAGACCCAGTACTTC.

This clonotype was observed a single time. The V call is TRBV7-9, the J call TRBJ1-1; unclear D gene. Germline CDR1 reads SEHNR; CDR2 reads FQNEAQ (reference sequence). V was shortened by 5 bases and J by 7 bases, with 11 bases between the two germline ends. There are 12 residues in the CDR3. The CDR3 region is CASSLRTGEAFF. The CDR3 DNA is TGTGCCAGCAGCCTTCGGACGGGTGAAGCTTTCTTT.

This clonotype showed up just a few times. The chain employs TRBV13 and TRBJ2-1; D is uncertain. The CDR3 length is 16 residues. V shed 3 bases and J shed 0 bases, with 12 bases lying between them. Germline CDR1 PRHDT, CDR2 FYEKMQ (reference sequence). CDR3 region: CASSFLSVDSYNEQFF. CDR3 coding DNA: TGTGCCAGCAGCTTTCTCAGCGTTGACTCCTACAATGAGCAGTTCTTC.

This rearrangement joins TRBV4-3 to TRBJ1-2, with unresolved D. Germline values: CDR1 LGHNA, CDR2 YSLEER. The V gene lost 7 bases and the J gene lost 4 bases, with 16 bases spanning the gap. This CDR3 has 14 residues. CDR3 bases: TGCGCCAGCACCATCGACATCCAGTCCTATGGCTACACCTTC. This encodes CASTIDIQSYGYTF.

The chain couples TRBV4-2 to TRBJ1-1; TRBD1 agrees at 7 bases. The V gene's germline CDR1 is LGHNA and CDR2 YNFKEQ. The CDR3 runs 15 residues. V shed 5 bases and J 4 bases; nucleotides not matched to a gene: 10. CDR3 region: CASSSQGWGSTEAFF. In DNA form, the CDR3 reads TGTGCCAGCAGCTCACAGGGGTGGGGGAGCACTGAAGCTTTCTTT.

This chain connects TRBV15 to TRBJ2-2, with D possibly TRBD1 on 6 matching bases. Germline-derived CDR1 and CDR2 are LNHNV and YYDKDF (reference sequence). With 5 bases removed from V and 6 bases from J, the gap between germline ends came to 10 bases. The CDR3 contains 13 residues. Here the CDR3 reads CATSDTGSGELFF. CDR3 coding DNA: TGTGCCACCAGCGATACAGGGTCCGGGGAGCTGTTTTTT.

The V gene is TRBV21-1, the J gene TRBJ2-7; TRBD1 was called by the table and not checked on the DNA. TRBV21-1 is termed a pseudogene. This CDR3 spans 17 amino acids. CDR3 in amino acids: CASSKGKGREGSYEQYF. For the CDR3, the DNA is TGTGCCAGCAGCAAAGGGAAGGGCAGGGAGGGCTCCTACGAGCAGTACTTC.

This clonotype was observed a handful of times. The chain combines TRBV6-2 or TRBV6-3 with TRBJ2-5; D call uncertain. The DNA end lines up better with TRBJ2-7; the J call may be wrong. Germline V gene lookup returns CDR1 MNHEY and CDR2 SVGEGT. The CDR3 is 10 amino acids. The CDR3 loop reads CASSNHEQYF. For the CDR3, the DNA is TGTGCCAGCAGTAACCACGAGCAGTACTTC.

This sequence joins TRBV11-2 and TRBJ2-5; 9 bases align to TRBD1. Trimming at V came to 5 bases and at J to 7 bases, leaving 17 bases not matched to a gene. The CDR3 has 17 residues. The germline gives CDR1 SGHAT, CDR2 FQNNGV. The DNA of the CDR3 is TGTGCCAGCAGCAAACTTCCGACAGGGGGGCCTTTCAGGACCCAGTACTTC. Protein product: CASSKLPTGGPFRTQYF.

This chain uses TRBV20-1 with TRBJ2-4; no clear D gene. The V gene lost 3 bases and the J gene lost 2 bases, with 14 bases spanning the gap. CDR1 and CDR2 (germline): DFQATT, SNEGSKA (reference sequence). This CDR3 spans 15 amino acids. The chain's CDR3 is CSASLGVSTKNIQYF. CDR3 nucleotides: TGCAGTGCTAGCCTTGGGGTTTCAACCAAAAACATTCAGTACTTC.

In its sample, this clonotype was seen a few times. The gene calls are TRBV11-2 and TRBJ1-2; perhaps TRBD1 as D (6 bases). The ends were cut back, 0 bases at V and 7 bases at J, with 12 bases in the middle. CDR1 and CDR2 (germline): SGHAT, FQNNGV. This CDR3 contains 14 residues. In nucleotides, the CDR3 is TGTGCCAGCAGCTTAGATCACAGGGCCAGTGGCTACACCTTC. Protein product: CASSLDHRASGYTF. Complete variable domain (other parts from reference TRBV11-2 and TRBJ1-2): EAGVAQSPRYKIIEKRQSVAFWCNPISGHATLYWYQQILGQGPKLLIQFQNNGVVDDSQLPKDRFSAERLKGVDSTLKIQPAKLEDSAVYLCASSLDHRASGYTFGSGTRLTVV.

The J gene is TRBJ1-1, the V gene TRBV14; D gene ambiguous. The CDR3 totals 15 residues. Germline CDR1 reads SGHDN; CDR2 reads FVKESK. V was cut by 0 bases and J by 7 bases, with 15 bases left in between. CDR3 DNA sequence: TGTGCCAGCAGCCAAGATTTGGAGGGAGGCTATGAAGCTTTCTTT. Its translation is CASSQDLEGGYEAFF.

CDR3 in amino acids: CASTRDHRNTEAFF. The CDR3, as DNA: TGTGCCAGCACCCGGGACCACCGAAACACTGAAGCTTTCTTT. The chain employs TRBV9 and TRBJ1-1, with D perhaps TRBD1 (5 bases). Germline CDR1 and CDR2: SGDLS and YYNGEE. The CDR3 is 14 amino acids. The germline V and J ends were trimmed by 6 bases and 2 bases, with 14 bases remaining between them. The full variable domain, completed using reference TRBV9 and TRBJ1-1, is DSGVTQTPKHLITATGQRVTLRCSPRSGDLSVYWYQQSLDQGLQFLIQYYNGEERAKGNILERFSAQQFPDLHSELNLSSLELGDSALYFCASTRDHRNTEAFFGQGTRLTVV.

The J gene is TRBJ2-5, the V gene TRBV3-1; TRBD2 agrees at 9 bases. J gave up 1 base and V 1 base, and 4 bases lay outside the gene matches. The germline gives CDR1 LGHDT, CDR2 YNNKEL (reference sequence). The CDR3 has 16 residues. The CDR3 region is CASSQGSSGAQETQYF. The DNA of the CDR3 is TGTGCCAGCAGCCAAGGCTCTAGCGGGGCCCAAGAGACCCAGTACTTC.

This clonotype occurred a few times. CDR3 in DNA: TGCAGTGCCGACGGCGTGACTAGCGGGCCCCCCTACGAGCAGTACTTC. Translating gives CSADGVTSGPPYEQYF. The rearrangement uses TRBV20-1 and TRBJ2-7, with TRBD2 matching 10 bases. The J segment lost 2 bases and the V segment lost 6 bases, leaving 13 bases of the junction unmatched. CDR3 size: 16 residues. CDR1 and CDR2 from the germline V gene are DFQATT and SNEGSKA (reference sequence).

The V call is TRBV7-8, the J call TRBJ1-2, with TRBD1 as a possible D gene (6 bases). With 1 base removed from V and 8 bases from J, the gap between germline ends came to 23 bases. CDR1 and CDR2 from the germline V gene are SGHVS and FQNEAQ. This CDR3 contains 17 residues. As DNA, the CDR3 is TGTGCCAGCAGCTTAGATTTCGAGACAGGACGTAGGATGGGCTACACCTTC. Amino acids: CASSLDFETGRRMGYTF.

A few counts support this clonotype. The CDR3 spells CASSQEWTGDWNTEAFF. CDR3 nucleotide sequence: TGTGCCAGCAGCCAAGAATGGACAGGGGATTGGAACACTGAAGCTTTCTTT. V and J are TRBV3-1 and TRBJ1-1; TRBD1 matches at 9 bases. This CDR3 region has 17 residues. The V segment lost 0 bases and the J segment 1 base; nucleotides outside the gene matches: 6. Germline-derived CDR1 and CDR2 are LGHDT and YNNKEL (reference sequence).